This T cell receptor (beta chain) is drawn from a study of Ad26.COV2.S vaccination and SARS-CoV-2 variants. Across the study: COV1001, an Ad26.COV2.S trial, supplied this vaccine-arm donor. Points from the study as a whole: It was vaccine recipients, not placebo recipients, who had the higher spike-specific TCR breadth. Measures of TCR breadth and depth may have fallen short of total T cell responses.

The treatment is: around 19 received Ad26.COV2.S at low or high dose, single or two shots; five or six received placebo; per-sample allocation not given. Samples analyzed were those drawn on day 63 after the first vaccine or placebo injection. The individual, an adult aged 18-55 years, was a donor in Boston. Points on this clone: Antigen: not known.

The germline gives CDR1 SGHRS, CDR2 YFSETQ. The CDR3 loop spans 14 amino acids. V lost 0 bases, J lost 4 bases, and 3 bases stayed unmatched. Produced via immunoSEQ multiplex PCR; TCRdb's table is partial and in-frame only. The data hold hundreds of thousands of clones, with roughly nine tenths observed a single time. The source material was peripheral blood, sampled in a trial of Ad26.COV2.S vaccine versus placebo. V usage is TRBV5-1 and J usage is TRBJ1-2; 7 bases match TRBD1. This clonotype was obtained from a person aged 18-60 years who received the Ad26.COV2.S COVID-19 vaccine or a placebo. In DNA, the CDR3 is TGCGCCAGCAGCTTGGCGTCAGGGGGCTATGGCTACACCTTC. It encodes CASSLASGGYGYTF. The complete variable domain, with remaining parts taken from reference TRBV5-1 and TRBJ1-2, reads KAGVTQTPRYLIKTRGQQVTLSCSPISGHRSVSWYQQTPGQGLQFLFEYFSETQRNKGNFPGRFSGRQFSNSRSEMNVSTLELGDSALYLCASSLASGGYGYTFGSGTRLTVV.